Each of the 30 T cell receptor beta chains below was sequenced from the same sample in a study of T cells in women clearing cervical HPV infection. Only in-frame clones appear in the TCRdb table, and some are missing; sequencing was by immunoSEQ multiplex PCR. Seen in this sample are about 39,000 clones; the ten most common clones hold approximately 4.8%. Sequencing used blood buffy coat. Receptors originate from a woman between 18 and 70 years old with a cervical HPV16 infection that either progressed to CIN3+ or cleared (not recorded which).

Comment on this clone: Read data end 3 residues before the CDR3 end; the end is taken from the germline J gene. The genes are TRBV5-1 and TRBJ2-1; the match to TRBD2 covers 10 bases. This CDR3 is built from 18 residues. The germline V gene has CDR1 SGHRS and CDR2 YFSETQ. The trim removed 1 base at V and 2 bases at J, leaving 9 bases unmatched. This CDR3 reads CASSLQGSGGFTYNEQFF. The DNA read from the CDR3 is TGCGCCAGCAGCTTGCAGGGTAGCGGGGGGTTCACCTACAATGAG.

As for this clone: The missing CDR3 end, 3 residues past where the read stops, is filled in from the germline J gene. V and J are TRBV6-4 and TRBJ2-3; D is uncertain. Trimming took off 4 bases at V and 0 bases at J, with 17 bases between the two ends. CDR3 size: 17 residues. Germline V gene data show CDR1 as MRHNA and CDR2 as SNTAGT. The CDR3 reads CASSGSRGLQSTDTQYF. The part of the CDR3 DNA that was read is TGTGCCAGCAGTGGCTCCCGTGGGCTTCAGAGCACAGATACG.

Notes on this clone: The read ends 3 residues early relative to the CDR3; the germline J gene fills the gap. V is TRBV2 and J is TRBJ1-5; 9 bases map to TRBD1. V was pared by 4 bases and J by 7 bases, with 20 bases of the junction left unmatched. CDR1 is SNHLY and CDR2 is FYNNEI in the germline V gene. CDR3 length: 19 residues. The CDR3 reads CASSVTWYTHGDRAQPQHF. Partial CDR3 DNA: TGTGCCAGCAGTGTCACGTGGTATACCCACGGGGACAGGGCCCAGCCC.

A remark on this clone: Read coverage stops 3 residues before the CDR3 terminus; the germline J gene supplies the remainder. The chain recombines TRBV20-1 with TRBJ1-5; D gene uncertain. CDR3 length: 13 residues. The V gene lost 4 bases and the J gene lost 3 bases, with 10 bases spanning the gap. Germline V gene sequence: CDR1 DFQATT, CDR2 SNEGSKA (reference sequence). Partial CDR3 DNA: TGCAGTGCTACCAGCGGGTACAATCAGCCC. Its protein is CSATSGYNQP. The whole CDR3 region reads CSATSGYNQPQHF.

A word on this clone: The CDR3 is cut off 3 residues early in the read; its end comes from the germline J gene. The chain combines TRBV10-3 with TRBJ1-3; D is possibly TRBD1 (5 bases). The CDR3 loop spans 13 amino acids. V lost 6 bases to trimming and J lost 0 bases, with 6 bases between them. The germline V gene has CDR1 ENHRY and CDR2 SYGVKD. CDR3 region: CAIRQVSGNTIYF. The sequenced CDR3 bases are TGTGCCATCAGACAGGTCTCTGGAAACACC.

With regard to this clone: The read gets to within 3 residues of the CDR3 end, and the germline J gene fills in the rest. The gene calls are TRBV5-1 and TRBJ2-7; TRBD1 might be the D (6 bases). Germline-derived CDR1 and CDR2 are SGHRS and YFSETQ. The V and J ends lost 0 bases and 6 bases respectively, with 13 bases between them. The CDR3 is made up of 14 amino acids. Incomplete CDR3 DNA: TGCGCCAGCAGCTTGGGACAGGTCGACCGCGAG. This translates into CASSLGQVDRE. The entire CDR3 protein reads CASSLGQVDREQYF. Using reference TRBV5-1 and TRBJ2-7 for the parts outside the CDR3, the full variable domain is KAGVTQTPRYLIKTRGQQVTLSCSPISGHRSVSWYQQTPGQGLQFLFEYFSETQRNKGNFPGRFSGRQFSNSRSEMNVSTLELGDSALYLCASSLGQVDREQYFGPGTRLTVT.

On this clone: The read terminates 3 residues before the CDR3 end, so the remaining end is supplied by the germline J gene. This chain links TRBV2 with TRBJ1-2; 7 nucleotides match TRBD1. Germline V lookup: CDR1 SNHLY, CDR2 FYNNEI. The CDR3 length is 13 residues. The J segment lost 3 bases and the V segment lost 4 bases, leaving 2 bases of the junction unmatched. CDR3 region: CASSVQGDYGYTF. The covered CDR3 bases are TGTGCCAGCAGTGTCCAGGGGGACTATGGC.

Note on this clone: The read ends 3 residues early relative to the CDR3; the germline J gene fills the gap. The chain couples TRBV4-2 to TRBJ2-3, with D possibly being TRBD2 (6 bases). Germline CDR1 LGHNA, CDR2 YNFKEQ. Trimming took off 0 bases at V and 2 bases at J, with 12 bases between the two ends. The CDR3 runs 16 residues. CDR3 DNA (partial): TGTGCCAGCAGCCAAGAAGGGGACTTGAACACAGATACG. It codes for CASSQEGDLNTDT. The entire CDR3 protein reads CASSQEGDLNTDTQYF.

About this clone: The read stops 3 residues short of the end of the CDR3; the missing end is completed from the germline J gene. The J gene is TRBJ2-2, the V gene TRBV29-1; weak D call: TRBD2 (7 bases). Germline CDR1 SQVTM, CDR2 ANQGSEA. V was clipped by 5 bases and J by 4 bases, with 17 bases between them. This CDR3 comprises 15 residues. The CDR3 here is CSVNNPRGATGELFF. The sequenced CDR3 bases are TGCAGCGTTAACAATCCTCGGGGGGCCACCGGGGAG.

CDR3 bases read: TGTGCCAGCAGGGGGGGACGGACTAATGAAAAA. It is translated as CASRGGRTNEK. The whole CDR3 reads CASRGGRTNEKLFF. The chain uses TRBV2 and TRBJ1-4; weak D call: TRBD1 (5 bases). The read falls 3 residues short of the CDR3 end, and the missing part is taken from the germline J gene. This CDR3 contains 14 residues. The germline V and J ends were trimmed by 6 bases and 2 bases, with 10 bases remaining between them. In germline, CDR1 is SNHLY, CDR2 FYNNEI.

Notes on this clone: Coverage ceases 3 residues before the CDR3 finishes, and the germline J gene fills in the end. V and J are TRBV11-2 and TRBJ2-1, with D maybe TRBD2 (7 bases). Looked up from germline, CDR1 is SGHAT and CDR2 is FQNNGV. V shed 3 bases and J shed 5 bases, with 14 bases lying between them. The CDR3 consists of 15 residues. CDR3 sequence reads: CASSFEGGGDNEQFF. CDR3 bases read: TGTGCCAGCAGCTTCGAGGGGGGGGGTGACAATGAG.

In the case of this clone: The DNA ends 3 residues before the CDR3 does, and the rest of the CDR3 is filled in from the germline J gene. V is TRBV5-5 and J is TRBJ2-1; TRBD1 agrees at 8 bases. The V gene end was trimmed by 2 bases and the J gene end by 0 bases; junction bases not matched to a gene: 1. Looked up from germline, CDR1 is SGHKS and CDR2 is YYEKEE (reference sequence). The CDR3 spans 15 residues. The CDR3 bases that were read are TGTGCCAGCAGCTTACAGGGGGTCTCCTACAATGAG. Protein: CASSLQGVSYNE. The entire CDR3 reads CASSLQGVSYNEQFF.

Comment on this clone: The read ends 3 residues shy of where the CDR3 ends; the end is completed using the germline J gene. This chain uses TRBV7-8 with TRBJ1-1, with D perhaps matching TRBD1 (6 bases). The CDR3 extends over 15 amino acids. The germline V and J ends were trimmed by 2 bases and 1 base, with 11 bases remaining between them. The V gene's germline CDR1 is SGHVS and CDR2 FQNEAQ. The covered CDR3 bases are TGTGCCAGCAGCTTATGGGGGCCGGAGAACACTGAA. It yields the protein CASSLWGPENTE. The entire CDR3 sequence reads CASSLWGPENTEAFF.

In the case of this clone: The CDR3 extends 3 residues past the end of the read, so its final part is completed from the germline J gene. The sample carries other DNA sequences with the same CDR3. J is TRBJ2-2 and V is TRBV7-9, with 8 nucleotides matching TRBD1. The CDR3 is made up of 15 amino acids. The junction had 5 bases not matched to a gene; V was cut back by 6 bases and J by 2 bases. CDR1 is SEHNR and CDR2 is FQNEAQ in the germline V gene (reference sequence). Partial CDR3 DNA: TGTGCCAGCAGGCCGGGACAGGCCAACACCGGGGAG. This translates into CASRPGQANTGE. The entire CDR3 reads CASRPGQANTGELFF.

Regarding this clone: Sequencing ends 3 residues short of the CDR3 end; the germline J gene provides the rest. This rearrangement joins TRBV30 to TRBJ1-1, with 8 bases that match TRBD1. CDR1 and CDR2 (germline): GTSNPN, SVGIG (reference sequence). The CDR3 is 13 residues long. J was trimmed by 1 base and V by 8 bases; bases with no gene match: 6. The CDR3 loop reads CAATGQANTEAFF. Partial CDR3 DNA: TGTGCCGCTACGGGACAGGCGAACACTGAA. Full variable domain (remainder filled in from reference TRBV30 and TRBJ1-1): SQTIHQWPATLVQPVGSPLSLECTVEGTSNPNLYWYRQAAGRGLQLLFYSVGIGQISSEVPQNLSASRPQDRQFILSSKKLLLSDSGFYLCAATGQANTEAFFGQGTRLTVV.

For this clone: The CDR3 goes on 3 residues after the read ends, and that part is filled in from the germline J gene. This chain connects TRBV14 to TRBJ2-5, with 9 positions matching TRBD2. Germline assignment: CDR1 SGHDN and CDR2 FVKESK. The CDR3 length is 18 residues. Unmatched junction bases numbered 10, after V lost 0 bases and J lost 2 bases. The CDR3 loop is CASSQDHWGAGGQETQYF. Incomplete CDR3 DNA: TGTGCCAGCAGCCAAGATCATTGGGGAGCGGGGGGACAAGAGACC. Variable domain in full (rest from reference TRBV14 and TRBJ2-5): EAGVTQFPSHSVIEKGQTVTLRCDPISGHDNLYWYRRVMGKEIKFLLHFVKESKQDESGMPNNRFLAERTGGTYSTLKVQPAELEDSGVYFCASSQDHWGAGGQETQYFGPGTRLLVL.

About this clone: The read ends 3 residues shy of where the CDR3 ends; the end is completed using the germline J gene. The chain employs TRBV18 and TRBJ2-3; the match to TRBD2 covers 13 bases. With V trimmed by 2 bases and J by 4 bases, 3 bases remained unmatched. Germline loops: CDR1 KGHSH, CDR2 LQKENI. The CDR3 loop spans 16 amino acids. CDR3 amino acids: CASSPRTSGGSDTQYF. The CDR3 bases that were read are TGTGCCAGCTCACCAAGGACTAGCGGGGGCTCAGATACG.

Comments on this clone: The read gets to within 3 residues of the CDR3 end, and the germline J gene fills in the rest. The chain links TRBV5-4 to TRBJ2-7, with TRBD1 matching over 11 bases. V was clipped by 4 bases and J by 3 bases; unmatched bases: 3. This CDR3 contains 14 residues. Germline assignment: CDR1 SGHNT and CDR2 YYREEE (reference sequence). This chain's CDR3 is CASSAGTGGYEQYF. CDR3 bases read: TGTGCCAGCAGCGCCGGGACAGGGGGCTACGAG.

Points on this clone: The observed sequence ends 3 residues before the CDR3 terminus, with the missing tail filled in from the germline J gene. V and J are TRBV20-1 and TRBJ2-7; 9 positions match TRBD2. The CDR3 length is 15 residues. Trimming cost V 1 base and J 5 bases; bases outside gene matches: 9. Looked up from germline, CDR1 is DFQATT and CDR2 is SNEGSKA (reference sequence). The CDR3 DNA, read in part, is TGCAGTGCTAGAGCACCTAGCGGGGTGGGGGACGAG. Protein sequence: CSARAPSGVGDE. The full CDR3 reads CSARAPSGVGDEQYF.

A note on this clone: One junction end does not reproduce the germline sequence, and a read error may be involved. With the read ending 3 residues before the CDR3 end, the germline J gene is used to fill in that end. The chain carries TRBV7-3 and TRBJ1-5; D is uncertain. Germline-derived CDR1 and CDR2 are SGHTA and FQGTGA. There are 13 residues in the CDR3. The part of the CDR3 DNA that was read is TGTGCCAGCAACTTAGCAGGCAATCAGCCC. Protein product: CASNLAGNQP. The complete CDR3 reads CASNLAGNQPQHF.

Note on this clone: Read data end 3 residues before the CDR3 end; the end is taken from the germline J gene. V and J are TRBV5-6 and TRBJ1-1; 7 bases line up with TRBD1. The V gene end was trimmed by 2 bases and the J gene end by 3 bases; junction bases not matched to a gene: 4. The CDR3 has 14 residues. Germline lookup yields CDR1 SGHDT and CDR2 YYEEEE. CDR3 bases read: TGTGCCAGCAGCTTTCCAGGGGGGTACACTGAA. Translated, it gives CASSFPGGYTE. The whole CDR3 sequence reads CASSFPGGYTEAFF.

About this clone: The CDR3 goes on 3 residues after the read ends, and that part is filled in from the germline J gene. This chain connects TRBV5-1 to TRBJ2-7; D gene unclear. Between the trimmed V and J ends, which lost 1 base and 5 bases, there was a span of 10 bases. Germline-derived CDR1 and CDR2 are SGHRS and YFSETQ. The CDR3 runs 13 residues. CDR3 DNA, as far as it was read: TGCGCCAGCAGCTTGTCCAGGATGAACGAG. Amino acid sequence: CASSLSRMNE. The entire CDR3 protein reads CASSLSRMNEQYF.

Comment on this clone: With the read ending 3 residues before the CDR3 end, the germline J gene is used to fill in that end. The chain links TRBV6-1 to TRBJ1-2; D call uncertain. This CDR3 contains 15 residues. Germline CDR1 is MNHNS and CDR2 is SASEGT. CDR3 loop: CASSEALPKVRGYTF. The CDR3 DNA, read in part, is TGTGCCAGCAGTGAAGCCTTGCCCAAAGTCCGGGGC.

For this clone: The observed sequence ends 3 residues before the CDR3 terminus, with the missing tail filled in from the germline J gene. This rearrangement joins TRBV19 to TRBJ2-6; D is unclear. Trimming removed 7 bases from V and 0 bases from J, with 13 bases in between. Germline V gene data show CDR1 as LNHDA and CDR2 as SQIVND (reference sequence). The CDR3 has 16 amino acids. This CDR3 is CASTYDSNSGANVLTF. The sequenced CDR3 bases are TGTGCCAGTACCTATGACTCGAACTCTGGGGCCAACGTC.

A remark on this clone: The DNA ends 3 residues before the CDR3 does, and the rest of the CDR3 is filled in from the germline J gene. The chain has TRBV7-9 and TRBJ1-1, with D perhaps TRBD1 (5 bases). The CDR3 sequence is 14 residues long. V lost 5 bases to trimming and J lost 1 base, with 11 bases between them. In germline, CDR1 is SEHNR, CDR2 FQNEAQ (reference sequence). The CDR3 bases that were read are TGTGCCAGCAGCCAAACGGGGGGGAACACTGAA. This codes for CASSQTGGNTE. Given in full, the CDR3 is CASSQTGGNTEAFF.

About this clone itself: Read sequence stops 3 residues before the CDR3 end, and the germline J gene provides the missing end. V usage is TRBV5-8 and J usage is TRBJ1-1; 8 nucleotides line up with TRBD1. The CDR3 contains 13 residues. Trimming cost V 2 bases and J 3 bases; bases outside gene matches: 0. CDR1 is SGHTS and CDR2 is YDEGEE in the germline V gene. The covered CDR3 bases are TGTGCCAGCAGCTTACAGGGGGACACTGAA. It specifies CASSLQGDTE. The whole CDR3 protein is CASSLQGDTEAFF.

Concerning this clone itself: With the read ending 3 residues before the CDR3 end, the germline J gene is used to fill in that end. V usage is TRBV19 and J usage is TRBJ2-5, with 12 bases that match TRBD2. The CDR3 runs to 18 residues. With V trimmed by 4 bases and J by 5 bases, 14 bases remained unmatched. The germline CDR1 and CDR2 sequences are LNHDA and SQIVND (reference sequence). The chain's CDR3 is CASSSRTSGATSRETQYF. The CDR3 DNA, read in part, is TGTGCCAGTAGTAGCAGGACTAGCGGGGCCACATCTCGGGAGACC.

With respect to this clone: The sequenced fragment ends 3 residues before the CDR3 boundary, so the rest is inferred from the germline J gene. The rearrangement joins TRBV20-1 to TRBJ2-3; D possibly uses TRBD1 or TRBD2 (5 bases each). Germline loops: CDR1 DFQATT, CDR2 SNEGSKA (reference sequence). The germline V and J ends were trimmed by 3 bases and 0 bases, with 7 bases remaining between them. This CDR3 contains 13 residues. Incomplete CDR3 DNA: TGCAGTGCTAGCAGGGAGAGCACAGATACG. This sequence encodes CSASRESTDT. In full, the CDR3 reads CSASRESTDTQYF.

Points on this clone: The read finishes 3 residues shy of the CDR3 end, and the germline J gene is used to complete it. This chain joins TRBV18 and TRBJ1-1, with 10 bases fitting TRBD1. CDR1 is KGHSH, CDR2 LQKENI, per germline. This CDR3 spans 16 amino acids. J lost 5 bases, V lost 5 bases, and 11 bases had no gene match. The CDR3 DNA, read in part, is TGTGCCAGCTCATCAGAACCGGGACAGGGGAGGACTGAA. It specifies CASSSEPGQGRTE. The entire CDR3 protein reads CASSSEPGQGRTEAFF.

Comment on this clone: Sequencing ends 3 residues short of the CDR3 end; the germline J gene provides the rest. This sequence joins TRBV30 and TRBJ1-2; 8 nucleotides agree with TRBD1. The CDR3 length is 15 residues. Germline lookup yields CDR1 GTSNPN and CDR2 SVGIG (reference sequence). CDR3: CAWSSFGTGYHRYTF. The CDR3 DNA, read in part, is TGTGCCTGGAGTTCATTCGGGACAGGCTATCATCGC.